A single T cell receptor (beta chain) is shown here with its context. V shed 2 bases and J 0 bases; nucleotides not matched to a gene: 13. This CDR3 has 19 residues. The germline CDR1 and CDR2 sequences are LGHNA and YSLEER. The source of the sample is a study of shared T cell receptors in the human thymus. Profiled with immunoSEQ multiplex PCR; TCRdb holds only in-frame clones, not every one. The sample includes hundreds of thousands of clones, 88% seen only once; the top ten take approximately 0.011%. These data are also associated with another study on human thymus T cells. That work adds: Obtained as resections during corrective heart surgery, the thymus tissue was then studied. In thymic and blood repertoires alike, V and J usage looked biased. What related research reported was that thymic repertoires overlapped highly among unrelated individuals.

This TCR was recovered from a boy in the first two years of life with a congenital heart defect. Sample: thymocytes. The rearrangement uses TRBV4-3 and TRBJ2-7; 10 bases align to TRBD2. DNA of the CDR3: TGCGCCAGCAGCCAAAGTCCTAGCGGGAGCTCTACGAGCTCCTACGAGCAGTACTTC. Amino acids: CASSQSPSGSSTSSYEQYF.